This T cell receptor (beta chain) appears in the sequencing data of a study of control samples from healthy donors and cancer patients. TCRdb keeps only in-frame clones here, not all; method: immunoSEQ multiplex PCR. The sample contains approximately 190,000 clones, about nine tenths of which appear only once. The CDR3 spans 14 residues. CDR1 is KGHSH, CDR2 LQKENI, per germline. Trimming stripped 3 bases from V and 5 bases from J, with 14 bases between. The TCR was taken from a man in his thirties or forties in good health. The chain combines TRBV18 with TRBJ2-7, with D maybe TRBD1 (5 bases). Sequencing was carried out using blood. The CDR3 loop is CASSPVGQGNEQYF. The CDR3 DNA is TGTGCCAGCTCACCTGTCGGGCAGGGTAACGAGCAGTACTTC.